The 17 T cell receptor beta chains listed next were all sequenced from one sample in a study (dated by TCRdb to about 2016). Library method: RT-PCR. Sequencing used an Illumina MiSeq. TCRdb reworked the public reads: Q25 trimming with fastp, MiXCR clone assembly, productive beta chains retained. Every distinct CDR3 protein forms one entry, paired with its most common genes and DNA. Counted in this sample were almost 700,000 distinct CDR3 sequences; 11% to 15% of them appeared once. The ten largest make up 3.6% of the sample. Sample: memory CD4+ T cells from blood. These receptors came from a female donor in good health, serving as a healthy control.

This clonotype was recorded only once. The gene calls are TRBV7-4 and TRBJ2-3; D perhaps matches TRBD1 (6 bases). The CDR3 totals 15 residues. Trimming removed 7 bases at V and 0 bases at J, with 14 bases between. CDR1 and CDR2 from the germline V gene are SGHVT and SQSDAQ. The CDR3 protein is CASITFQGSTDTQYF. CDR3 sequence (DNA): TGTGCCAGCATCACCTTCCAGGGGAGCACAGATACGCAGTATTTT.

This clonotype was picked up many times. The V gene is TRBV18, the J gene TRBJ1-1; D is unresolved. There are 14 residues in the CDR3. Germline V gene lookup returns CDR1 KGHSH and CDR2 LQKENI. The germline V and J ends were trimmed by 1 base and 2 bases, with 8 bases remaining between them. The CDR3 loop is CASSPLLGNTEAFF. The CDR3, as DNA: TGTGCCAGCTCACCACTATTGGGTAACACTGAAGCTTTCTTT.

J is TRBJ1-1 and V is TRBV6-6; D ambiguous. Germline CDR1 and CDR2: MNHNY and SVGAGI (reference sequence). This CDR3 contains 12 residues. Trimming took off 4 bases at V and 6 bases at J, with 9 bases between the two ends. CDR3 nucleotide sequence: TGTGCCAGCAGTTTCTTGGGATCTGAAGCTTTCTTT. Its protein product is CASSFLGSEAFF.

This clonotype was seen repeatedly, ten times or more. The chain carries TRBV7-3 and TRBJ2-7; D is possibly TRBD1 (6 bases). The CDR3 is 15 amino acids. With 5 bases removed from V and 0 bases from J, the gap between germline ends came to 14 bases. Germline CDR1 and CDR2: SGHTA and FQGTGA. CDR3 in amino acids: CASSRSGVSSYEQYF. The CDR3 DNA follows: TGTGCCAGCAGCCGTTCAGGGGTAAGCTCCTACGAGCAGTACTTC.

This clonotype appeared many times. This chain joins TRBV4-1 and TRBJ2-5, with D possibly being TRBD2 (6 bases). Trimming took off 0 bases at V and 2 bases at J, with 13 bases between the two ends. Germline V gene sequence: CDR1 MGHRA, CDR2 YSYEKL. The CDR3 consists of 16 residues. The CDR3 spells CASSQDNGGGQETQYF. Here the CDR3 DNA reads TGCGCCAGCAGCCAAGATAACGGGGGAGGACAAGAGACCCAGTACTTC.

This clonotype was seen ten or more times. The chain couples TRBV6-5 to TRBJ1-3; 7 bases fit TRBD1. This CDR3 is 13 amino acids long. Germline V gene lookup returns CDR1 MNHEY and CDR2 SVGAGI. The ends lost 7 bases at V and 3 bases at J; junction bases unmatched: 3. The CDR3 region has the DNA TGTGCCAGCATGCGACAGGGTGGAAACACCATATATTTT. Encoded protein: CASMRQGGNTIYF.

V is TRBV4-1 and J is TRBJ2-1, with 7 bases identical to TRBD2. The V gene end was trimmed by 4 bases and the J gene end by 0 bases; junction bases not matched to a gene: 6. This CDR3 contains 16 residues. Germline loops: CDR1 MGHRA, CDR2 YSYEKL. The CDR3 DNA reads TGCGCCAGCAGCCCTACTAGCGTTAGCTCCTACAATGAGCAGTTCTTC. Amino acid sequence: CASSPTSVSSYNEQFF.

The rearrangement links TRBV7-9 to TRBJ2-1; D unclear. The germline V gene has CDR1 SEHNR and CDR2 FQNEAQ (reference sequence). V was pared by 2 bases and J by 8 bases, with 13 bases between. The CDR3 sequence is 14 residues long. The CDR3 DNA reads TGTGCCAGCAGCTTACTCCCGGAGTTGGATGAGCAGTTCTTC. This encodes CASSLLPELDEQFF.

The gene calls are TRBV28 and TRBJ1-2; the D gene is possibly TRBD1 (5 bases). V lost 4 bases, J lost 5 bases, and 17 bases lay in between. The length of the CDR3 is 15 residues. Per the germline V gene, CDR1 is MDHEN and CDR2 is SYDVKM. CDR3 in amino acids: CASSSPREGRYGYTF. Here the CDR3 DNA reads TGTGCCAGCAGTTCCCCCCGGGAGGGGAGGTATGGCTACACCTTC.

This clonotype occurred many times. This chain connects TRBV20-1 to TRBJ2-3; TRBD2 agrees at 12 bases. V was pared by 6 bases and J by 4 bases, with 5 bases of the junction left unmatched. CDR1 DFQATT and CDR2 SNEGSKA come from the germline V gene (reference sequence). The CDR3 spans 14 residues. The CDR3 DNA reads TGCAGTGCCGCGGGACTAGCGGGCGCAGATACGCAGTATTTT. As protein: CSAAGLAGADTQYF.

In this sample, this clonotype turned up a few times. The genes are TRBV7-2 and TRBJ2-7; D is perhaps TRBD1 (5 bases). This CDR3 region has 15 residues. CDR1 and CDR2 from the germline V gene are SGHTA and FQGNSA. The V gene lost 0 bases and the J gene lost 5 bases, with 14 bases spanning the gap. CDR3 sequence: CASSLAQGGFHEQYF. The CDR3 nucleotides are TGTGCCAGCAGCTTAGCCCAGGGTGGCTTCCACGAGCAGTACTTC.

The V and J genes are TRBV5-1 and TRBJ2-5, with 10 bases lining up with TRBD2. This CDR3 has 14 amino acids. After removal of 5 bases from V and 5 bases from J, the junction contained 6 bases not matched to a gene. Germline CDR1 and CDR2: SGHRS and YFSETQ. The CDR3 DNA reads as TGCGCCAGCAGTCGTTCTAGCGGGAGTGAGACCCAGTACTTC. It specifies CASSRSSGSETQYF.

The rearrangement links TRBV28 to TRBJ1-6; D is perhaps TRBD1 (5 bases). Trimming pared 2 bases from V and 7 bases from J, leaving 9 bases between. CDR1 is MDHEN, CDR2 SYDVKM, per germline. There are 14 residues in the CDR3. The CDR3 DNA is TGTGCCAGCAGTTTAAATCGGGGCAATTCACCCCTCCACTTT. Translated: CASSLNRGNSPLHF.

The chain is built from TRBV7-2 and TRBJ2-1, with 11 bases fitting TRBD2. After removal of 7 bases from V and 3 bases from J, the junction contained 5 bases not matched to a gene. Germline CDR1 is SGHTA and CDR2 is FQGNSA. This CDR3 has 15 amino acids. The chain's CDR3 is CASTEGLAGYNEQFF. Written as DNA, the CDR3 is TGTGCCAGCACTGAAGGACTAGCGGGCTACAATGAGCAGTTCTTC.

Only a few counts were recorded for this clonotype. This chain joins TRBV20-1 and TRBJ2-1; D uncertain. This CDR3 is 12 amino acids long. Germline values: CDR1 DFQATT, CDR2 SNEGSKA (reference sequence). The V gene lost 0 bases and the J gene lost 8 bases, with 8 bases spanning the gap. The CDR3 spells CSARDLGHEQFF. CDR3 in DNA: TGCAGTGCTAGAGATCTCGGCCATGAGCAGTTCTTC.

This clonotype has a handful of counts. This chain joins TRBV20-1 and TRBJ2-2, with D unclear. V dropped 2 bases and J dropped 0 bases, with 7 bases sitting between them. CDR1 is DFQATT and CDR2 is SNEGSKA in the germline V gene (reference sequence). This CDR3 is built from 14 residues. CDR3 nucleotide sequence: TGCAGTGCTAGATGGTCAGCGAACACCGGGGAGCTGTTTTTT. This encodes CSARWSANTGELFF.

The CDR3 bases are TGTGCCTGGAGCCACCCCCCTAACTATGGCTACACCTTC. Protein: CAWSHPPNYGYTF. The chain combines TRBV30 with TRBJ1-2; D unresolved. Per the germline V gene, CDR1 is GTSNPN and CDR2 is SVGIG (reference sequence). Trimming shortened V by 3 bases and J by 0 bases, and 8 bases separated the two germline ends. The CDR3 is 13 amino acids. Using reference TRBV30 and TRBJ1-2 for the parts outside the CDR3, the full variable domain is SQTIHQWPATLVQPVGSPLSLECTVEGTSNPNLYWYRQAAGRGLQLLFYSVGIGQISSEVPQNLSASRPQDRQFILSSKKLLLSDSGFYLCAWSHPPNYGYTFGSGTRLTVV.